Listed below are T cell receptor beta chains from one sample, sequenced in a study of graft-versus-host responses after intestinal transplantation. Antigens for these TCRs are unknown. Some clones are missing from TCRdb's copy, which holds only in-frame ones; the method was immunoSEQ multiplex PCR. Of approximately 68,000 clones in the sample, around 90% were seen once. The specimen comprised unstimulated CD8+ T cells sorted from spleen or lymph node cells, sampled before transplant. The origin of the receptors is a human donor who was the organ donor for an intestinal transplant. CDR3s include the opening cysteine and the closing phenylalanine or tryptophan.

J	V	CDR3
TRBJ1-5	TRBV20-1	CSARDDQPQHF
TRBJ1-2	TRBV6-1	CATWGGLNYGYTF
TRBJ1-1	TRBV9	CASSVVGATVSEAFF
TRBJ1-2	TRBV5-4	CASSLTGQGDYGYTF
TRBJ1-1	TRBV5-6	CASSFREGGMNTEAFF
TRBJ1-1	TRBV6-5	CASSIGQGNTEAFF
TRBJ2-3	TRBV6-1	CASSVTSGGTDTQYF
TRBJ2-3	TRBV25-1	CASSADFEFNTDTQYF
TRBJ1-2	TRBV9	CASSTSFTAAYGYTF
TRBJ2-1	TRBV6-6	CASSYSTGGNEQFF
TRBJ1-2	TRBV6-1	CASSEVPDSVQLYGYTF
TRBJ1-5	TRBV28	CASSPAPESNQPQHF
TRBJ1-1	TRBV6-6	CASSYSLIGDTEAFF
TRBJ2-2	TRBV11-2	CASSISTGSGNTGELFF
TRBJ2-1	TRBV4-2	CASIGRSRGPHNEQFF
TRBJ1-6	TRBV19	CASSSRGSPSPLHF
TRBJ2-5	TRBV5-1	CASSLVERLQGTQYF